The rows below give T cell receptor beta chains drawn from one sample of a study of control samples from healthy donors and cancer patients. Generated by immunoSEQ multiplex PCR, the TCRdb table keeps only in-frame clones and is missing some. The sample has about 120,000 clones; roughly 90% are singletons. Sequencing was carried out using blood. These receptor sequences come from a woman aged 50 to 65 in good health. Each CDR3 is given with its conserved first and last residue. Each record gives: D gene, J gene, clone size, V gene, CDR3 length, CDR3 protein, CDR3 DNA. The D gene is left open where the match is weak. Only some rows state a clone size, as once, few, many or a class for expanded clones.

>.|TRBJ1-4|.|TRBV15|16
CATSRVVGGRGEKLFF
TGTGCCACCAGCAGAGTGGTAGGGGGAAGAGGTGAAAAACTGTTTTTT
>.|TRBJ2-2|.|TRBV6-4|13
CASSDGDTGELFF
TGTGCCAGCAGTGACGGGGACACCGGGGAGCTGTTTTTT
>.|TRBJ1-1|.|TRBV10-3|13
CAISESSGTEAFF
TGTGCCATCAGTGAGTCCTCCGGGACTGAAGCTTTCTTT
>.|TRBJ2-7|.|TRBV5-6|12
CASSLASYEQYF
TGTGCCAGCAGCTTGGCCTCCTACGAACAGTACTTC
>.|TRBJ2-6|.|TRBV5-1|16
CASSLAPGWGANVLTF
TGCGCCAGCAGCTTGGCCCCAGGGTGGGGGGCCAACGTCCTGACTTTC
>.|TRBJ2-7|.|TRBV5-1|15
CASSLSLAGTYEQYF
TGCGCCAGCAGCTTGTCTCTCGCGGGAACCTACGAGCAGTACTTC
>.|TRBJ2-4|.|TRBV19|15
CASSIGTLAKNIQYF
TGTGCCAGTAGTATAGGCACCCTAGCCAAAAACATTCAGTACTTC
>.|TRBJ2-1|.|TRBV19|18
CASSIPAARPSSYNEQFF
TGTGCCAGTAGTATACCCGCGGCCCGCCCGAGCTCCTACAATGAGCAGTTCTTC
>.|TRBJ2-5|.|TRBV5-1|14
CASSLGGGQETQYF
TGCGCCAGCAGCTTGGGAGGGGGACAAGAGACCCAGTACTTC
>TRBD1|TRBJ1-5|few|TRBV6-5|16
CASSWQGVRSNQPQHF
TGTGCCAGCAGTTGGCAGGGGGTAAGAAGCAATCAGCCCCAGCATTTT
>TRBD2|TRBJ2-5|once|TRBV6-4|15
CASSVLAGGQETQYF
TGTGCCAGCAGTGTCCTAGCGGGGGGGCAAGAGACCCAGTACTTC
>.|TRBJ2-3|.|TRBV2|12
CASRGPSDTQYF
TGTGCCAGCAGGGGACCATCAGATACGCAGTATTTT
>.|TRBJ1-1|.|TRBV4-1|17
CASRPISGSARNTEAFF
TGCGCCAGCAGACCTATTTCCGGCTCGGCTAGAAACACTGAAGCTTTCTTT
>.|TRBJ1-3|.|TRBV11-2|18
CASSLDTQLRSSGNTIYF
TGTGCCAGCAGCTTAGATACTCAACTCCGTTCCTCTGGAAACACCATATATTTT
>.|TRBJ1-2|.|TRBV5-1|16
CASSLVLAAGVDGYTF
TGCGCCAGCAGCTTGGTACTCGCCGCGGGCGTCGATGGCTACACCTTC
>.|TRBJ1-5|.|TRBV18|15
CASSPVLSSNQPQHF
TGTGCCAGCTCACCCGTGTTGTCGAGCAATCAGCCCCAGCATTTT
>TRBD1|TRBJ2-2|.|TRBV9|16
CASSVHRGGLAGELFF
TGTGCCAGCAGCGTACACAGGGGCGGGTTGGCCGGGGAGCTGTTTTTT
>.|TRBJ2-3|.|TRBV10-3|14
CAASSSSFTDTQYF
TGTGCCGCATCATCCTCGTCCTTCACAGATACGCAGTATTTT
>TRBD2|TRBJ2-1|.|TRBV5-1|15
CASSFTAGVYNEQFF
TGCGCCAGCAGCTTCACGGCGGGAGTCTACAATGAGCAGTTCTTC
>.|TRBJ1-1|.|TRBV30|13
CAWVSGGWTEAFF
TGTGCCTGGGTTTCGGGGGGTTGGACTGAAGCTTTCTTT
>.|TRBJ1-3|.|TRBV6-5|15
CASSYFADSGNTIYF
TGTGCCAGCAGTTACTTTGCGGACTCTGGAAACACCATATATTTT
>.|TRBJ1-3|.|TRBV5-1|17
CASSLVGGSLSGNTIYF
TGCGCCAGCAGCTTGGTCGGTGGCAGCCTCTCTGGAAACACCATATATTTT
>TRBD1|TRBJ1-2|.|TRBV5-6|11
CASSFGQGKTF
TGTGCCAGCAGCTTTGGACAGGGGAAGACCTTC
>TRBD1|TRBJ2-7|.|TRBV27|15
CASSSRTGFSYEQYF
TGTGCCAGCAGTTCCCGGACAGGTTTTTCCTACGAGCAGTACTTC
>.|TRBJ1-1|.|TRBV12-3/TRBV12-4|13
CASRRTTNTEAFF
TGTGCCAGCAGAAGGACAACGAACACTGAAGCTTTCTTT
>.|TRBJ1-3|.|TRBV25-1|15
CASSETYFSGNTIYF
TGTGCCAGCAGTGAAACGTATTTCTCTGGAAACACCATATATTTT
>TRBD1|TRBJ1-2|once|TRBV5-3|16
CARSFGVQGGNYGYTF
TGTGCCAGAAGCTTTGGGGTTCAGGGGGGTAACTATGGCTACACCTTC
>.|TRBJ1-2|.|TRBV29-1|12
CSCGPTNYGYTF
TGCAGCTGCGGACCTACTAACTATGGCTACACCTTC
>.|TRBJ1-4|.|TRBV19|14
CATHARATNEKLFF
TGTGCCACCCACGCGCGAGCAACTAATGAAAAACTGTTTTTT
>.|TRBJ2-7|.|TRBV2|11
CASMGSYEQYF
TGTGCCAGCATGGGGAGCTACGAGCAGTACTTC
>.|TRBJ2-2|once|TRBV5-1|13
CASSPIRVGELFF
TGCGCCAGCAGCCCCATCAGGGTTGGGGAGCTGTTTTTT
>.|TRBJ1-5|.|TRBV18|13
CASSPGSNQPQHF
TGTGCCAGCTCACCAGGGAGCAATCAGCCCCAGCATTTT
>TRBD1|TRBJ1-1|few|TRBV5-1|18
CASSLDYRAGGWNTEAFF
TGCGCCAGCAGCTTGGACTATCGGGCAGGGGGCTGGAACACTGAAGCTTTCTTT
>.|TRBJ2-3|.|TRBV10-1|14
CASSAKQNTDTQYF
TGCGCCAGCAGTGCGAAACAGAACACAGATACGCAGTATTTT
>.|TRBJ1-1|.|TRBV7-8|13
CASSTQMNTEAFF
TGTGCCAGCAGCACCCAGATGAACACTGAAGCTTTCTTT
>.|TRBJ2-3|.|TRBV5-8|16
CASSLFSGARRDTQYF
TGTGCCAGCAGCTTATTTTCCGGGGCCCGTCGAGATACGCAGTATTTT
>.|TRBJ2-3|.|TRBV14|15
CASSQATAGYRTQYF
TGTGCCAGCAGCCAAGCGACTGCCGGGTACCGTACGCAGTATTTT
>.|TRBJ2-3|.|TRBV6-1|16
CASSELGGDRTDTQYF
TGTGCCAGCAGTGAACTCGGGGGTGACCGCACAGATACGCAGTATTTT
>.|TRBJ1-3|.|TRBV5-1|16
CASSLQAGASGNTIYF
TGCGCCAGCAGCTTACAGGCCGGAGCCTCTGGAAACACCATATATTTT
>.|TRBJ1-2|.|TRBV18|17
CASSYGTQGRGHYGYTF
TGTGCCAGCTCATACGGTACACAGGGTCGGGGGCACTATGGCTACACCTTC
>.|TRBJ2-4|.|TRBV2|14
CASSDGQFKNIQYF
TGTGCCAGCAGTGATGGACAGTTCAAAAACATTCAGTACTTC
>.|TRBJ1-1|.|TRBV5-1|15
CASSLAGRVADEAFF
TGCGCCAGCAGCTTGGCCGGCAGGGTAGCTGATGAAGCTTTCTTT
>.|TRBJ2-7|.|TRBV7-2|15
CASSLYFRDSDEQYF
TGTGCCAGCAGCTTATATTTTCGGGATTCCGACGAGCAGTACTTC
>TRBD1|TRBJ1-5|few|TRBV2|13
CASSGQGDQPQHF
TGTGCCAGCAGTGGACAGGGCGATCAGCCCCAGCATTTT
>.|TRBJ2-1|once|TRBV5-1|11
CASSLAYEQFF
TGCGCCAGCAGCTTGGCTTACGAGCAGTTCTTC
>TRBD1|TRBJ1-1|.|TRBV6-5|16
CASSYMDRGPNTEAFF
TGTGCCAGCAGTTACATGGACAGGGGGCCGAACACTGAAGCTTTCTTT
>.|TRBJ1-2|.|TRBV25-1|12
CASTLGAGGYTF
TGTGCCAGCACATTAGGGGCGGGAGGCTACACCTTC